Described below is a single T cell receptor (beta chain) sequence and its context. The record originates from a study of T cells after yellow fever vaccination. CDR1 and CDR2 (germline): LGHNA, YSLEER. This CDR3 region has 14 residues. V lost 1 base to trimming and J lost 6 bases, with 9 bases between them. TCRdb called the 5' RACE reads again in MiXCR, with one record for every CDR3 protein. The table shows 450,000 to 650,000 distinct CDR3 sequences, with around a fifth occurring only once. The chain joins TRBV4-3 to TRBJ2-2; D unresolved. The sequencing used PBMCs, collected 21 days after the first yellow fever vaccination. This receptor was obtained from a man between 18 and 29 years old who received the YFV17D yellow fever vaccine. Here the CDR3 DNA reads TGCGCCAGCAGCCAAGTCCTAGTCGCCGGGGAGCTGTTTTTT. This encodes CASSQVLVAGELFF.